The 25 T cell receptor beta chains below come from one sample, sequenced in a study of human T cells and chemical hapten exposure. Time point specified: patch test 2, 6 weeks after DPC sensitization. As to treatment: therapeutic diphenylcyclopropenone sensitization with weekly scalp DPC. Each CDR3 protein is one row after TCRdb ran MiXCR on the RACE reads. The data show about 69,000 distinct CDR3 sequences, 10% seen once. The sequencing here drew on whole blood, taken in connection with sensitization to the hapten diphenylcyclopropenone (DPC). The source of these receptors is a woman aged 45-65 years with alopecia areata. Some clones in this sample may be carry-over from other donors' samples.

The CDR3 protein is CASSEDDRTFYGYTF. The DNA for the CDR3 is TGTGCCAGCAGTGAAGACGACAGAACGTTCTATGGCTACACCTTC. The gene calls are TRBV2 and TRBJ1-2, with D possibly matching TRBD1 (5 bases). Per germline, CDR1 SNHLY and CDR2 FYNNEI. The CDR3 covers 15 residues. With 1 base removed from V and 4 bases from J, the gap between germline ends came to 13 bases.

This clonotype has ten or more counts. The junction does not match germline at one end; this may be a read error. The V and J genes are TRBV7-7 and TRBJ2-1, with D possibly being TRBD1 or TRBD2 (5 bases each). This CDR3 has 14 amino acids. Per germline, CDR1 SSHAT and CDR2 FNYEAQ (reference sequence). CDR3 sequence reads: CASSLALGDNEQFF. In DNA, the CDR3 is TGTGCTAGCAGCTTAGCCCTGGGGGACAATGAGCAGTTCTTC.

This clonotype was seen many times. The V and J genes are TRBV7-3 and TRBJ2-3; 8 bases are a match to TRBD2. CDR1 and CDR2 (germline): SGHTA, FQGTGA. CDR3 length equals 16 residues. V was clipped by 6 bases and J by 4 bases; unmatched bases: 12. The CDR3 DNA reads TGTGCCAGCAGTCAGGGGCGGCGGGAGGAATCAGATACGCAGTATTTT. Amino acids: CASSQGRREESDTQYF.

There are many counts of this clonotype. The chain is built from TRBV18 and TRBJ2-5; unclear D gene. CDR1 and CDR2 (germline): KGHSH, LQKENI. Deletions cut 5 bases from V and 3 bases from J, with 25 bases between. This CDR3 contains 18 residues. In DNA form, the CDR3 reads TGTGCCAGCTCAAACATCGCAAGCCAAGCATTTTACAAAGAGACCCAGTACTTC. This sequence encodes CASSNIASQAFYKETQYF.

This clonotype was detected ten times or more. J is TRBJ1-1 and V is TRBV29-1; D gene uncertain. Germline V CDR1 and CDR2: SQVTM, ANQGSEA. The V and J ends lost 7 bases and 3 bases respectively, with 15 bases between them. The CDR3 sequence is 13 residues long. Here the CDR3 DNA reads TGCAGCGGAGCCACGTCGATGGACACTGAAGCTTTCTTT. Its protein is CSGATSMDTEAFF.

This clonotype has a handful of counts. V and J are TRBV18 and TRBJ2-7, with a possible D match to TRBD2 (6 bases). Looked up from germline, CDR1 is KGHSH and CDR2 is LQKENI. The CDR3 has 13 residues. The ends were cut back, 3 bases at V and 5 bases at J, with 11 bases in the middle. CDR3: CASSPTSSHEQYF. The DNA for the CDR3 is TGTGCCAGCTCACCTACTAGCTCGCACGAGCAGTACTTC.

This clonotype was counted only a few times. The V call is TRBV7-3, the J call TRBJ2-5; D unresolved. V lost 8 bases to trimming and J lost 2 bases, with 12 bases between them. This CDR3 comprises 13 residues. Germline V gene lookup returns CDR1 SGHTA and CDR2 FQGTGA. In DNA, the CDR3 is TGTGCCAGCTCAACCGACGGACAAGAGACCCAGTACTTC. It is translated as CASSTDGQETQYF.

The gene calls are TRBV7-2 and TRBJ2-1; D perhaps matches TRBD2 (6 bases). The CDR3 spans 15 residues. The germline CDR1 and CDR2 sequences are SGHTA and FQGNSA. V was clipped by 3 bases and J by 6 bases, with 15 bases between them. CDR3 nucleotide sequence: TGTGCCAGCAGCTTTTCCCGGGAGCTCTTCAATGAGCAGTTCTTC. It codes for CASSFSRELFNEQFF.

This clonotype was seen at least ten times. This sequence joins TRBV3-1 and TRBJ1-1; D remains unclear. With 3 bases removed from V and 4 bases from J, the gap between germline ends came to 12 bases. Germline V gene lookup returns CDR1 LGHDT and CDR2 YNNKEL (reference sequence). This CDR3 has 14 amino acids. The CDR3 is CASSHGPQGTEAFF. CDR3 DNA: TGTGCCAGCAGCCACGGACCACAAGGCACTGAAGCTTTCTTT.

CDR3 amino acids: CASSSLAVSDTQYF. As DNA, the CDR3 is TGTGCCAGCAGCTCCTTAGCGGTTAGTGATACGCAGTATTTT. V gene TRBV11-1 combines with J gene TRBJ2-3; D is possibly TRBD2 (6 bases). The CDR3 has 14 residues. CDR1 is SGHAT and CDR2 is FQDESV in the germline V gene (reference sequence). The V gene lost 4 bases and the J gene lost 6 bases, with 14 bases spanning the gap. The full variable domain, its missing parts supplied by reference TRBV11-1 and TRBJ2-3, is EAEVAQSPRYKITEKSQAVAFWCDPISGHATLYWYRQILGQGPELLVQFQDESVVDDSQLPKDRFSAERLKGVDSTLKIQPAELGDSAMYLCASSSLAVSDTQYFGPGTRLTVL.

Of note for this clonotype: This likely comes from a read error, as the CDR3 has no conserved phenylalanine or tryptophan at its end. V and J are TRBV12-3 or TRBV12-4 and TRBJ1-5; no firm D call. CDR3 length equals 13 residues. This chain's CDR3 is CASRLGPNQPQHS. CDR3 bases: TGTGCCAGCAGGTTAGGCCCGAATCAGCCCCAGCATTCT.

This clonotype was observed a handful of times. V usage is TRBV30 and J usage is TRBJ2-3, with D unresolved. The CDR3 has 12 amino acids. Germline loops: CDR1 GTSNPN, CDR2 SVGIG (reference sequence). The ends were cut back, 0 bases at V and 6 bases at J, with 7 bases in the middle. CDR3 nucleotides: TGTGCCTGGAGTGTATGGCAGGATACGCAGTATTTT. Translated: CAWSVWQDTQYF.

This clonotype appeared many times. V is TRBV14 and J is TRBJ2-1, with 9 bases aligning to TRBD2. This CDR3 region has 17 residues. Germline assignment: CDR1 SGHDN and CDR2 FVKESK. The ends lost 5 bases at V and 5 bases at J; junction bases unmatched: 13. CDR3 sequence reads: CASSLRTRASGNNEQFF. CDR3 coding DNA: TGTGCCAGCAGCTTAAGGACCCGCGCTAGCGGGAACAATGAGCAGTTCTTC.

The chain links TRBV14 to TRBJ1-5, with D possibly matching TRBD1 (6 bases). Trimming removed 4 bases from V and 3 bases from J, with 13 bases in between. The V gene's germline CDR1 is SGHDN and CDR2 FVKESK. The CDR3 loop spans 15 amino acids. CDR3 nucleotides: TGTGCCAGCAGCCCCGCTGGACAGCACAATCAGCCCCAGCATTTT. Translated: CASSPAGQHNQPQHF.

This clonotype has just a few counts. The rearrangement uses TRBV18 and TRBJ2-1; the match to TRBD2 covers 9 bases. With 8 bases clipped from V and 11 bases from J, the junction kept 19 bases outside the gene matches. This CDR3 has 16 residues. The germline V gene encodes CDR1 KGHSH and CDR2 LQKENI. CDR3 amino acids: CASTAIAGTSPYQQFF. In DNA, the CDR3 is TGTGCCAGCACAGCAATCGCCGGGACTAGCCCTTATCAGCAGTTCTTC.

This clonotype was recorded many times. This chain uses TRBV6-1 with TRBJ1-1, with a possible D match to TRBD1 (5 bases). Germline V CDR1 and CDR2: MNHNS, SASEGT. The CDR3 runs 19 residues. V lost 1 base, J lost 1 base, and 22 bases lay in between. The DNA for the CDR3 is TGTGCCAGCAGTGAAGTTTTTAGGGGCAGTGTTATTGCGAACACTGAAGCTTTCTTT. As protein: CASSEVFRGSVIANTEAFF.

This rearrangement joins TRBV18 to TRBJ2-7, with 7 bases fitting TRBD2. V shed 2 bases, J shed 2 bases, and the junction held 3 bases outside the gene matches. Germline values: CDR1 KGHSH, CDR2 LQKENI. This CDR3 has 14 amino acids. CDR3 sequence (DNA): TGTGCCAGCTCACCAGGGAGGGACCCCTACGAGCAGTACTTC. It specifies CASSPGRDPYEQYF.

In this sample, this clonotype turned up a few times. The chain links TRBV5-1 to TRBJ2-7, with 7 nucleotides matching TRBD2. The CDR3 is made up of 14 amino acids. The J segment lost 6 bases and the V segment lost 2 bases, leaving 8 bases of the junction unmatched. Germline V gives CDR1 SGHRS, CDR2 YFSETQ. The CDR3 region has the DNA TGCGCCAGCAGCTTATCCGGGAGGCTCTCCGAGCAGTACTTC. Protein product: CASSLSGRLSEQYF.

This clonotype has a count of ten or more. The J gene is TRBJ2-1, the V gene TRBV20-1; 12 nucleotides agree with TRBD2. The CDR3 is 17 amino acids. Germline CDR1 is DFQATT and CDR2 is SNEGSKA (reference sequence). V shed 5 bases, J shed 5 bases, and the junction held 13 bases outside the gene matches. The CDR3, as DNA: TGCAGTGCTCATACTAGCGGGAGGCCAAAGGGACACAATGAGCAGTTCTTC. Its protein product is CSAHTSGRPKGHNEQFF.

The chain links TRBV3-1 to TRBJ1-2; the D is unclear. Germline CDR1 is LGHDT and CDR2 is YNNKEL (reference sequence). Trimming cost V 2 bases and J 9 bases, with 13 bases left between them. This CDR3 comprises 13 residues. The CDR3, as DNA: TGTGCCAGCAGCCAATTATCGTCGGTGAGCTACACCTTC. Translating it yields CASSQLSSVSYTF.

This clonotype was observed at least ten times. The J gene is TRBJ1-1, the V gene TRBV20-1; 7 nucleotides align to TRBD1. The CDR3 has 12 amino acids. In germline, CDR1 is DFQATT, CDR2 SNEGSKA (reference sequence). V gave up 6 bases and J gave up 7 bases; unmatched junction bases: 8. CDR3 sequence: CSALTGLREAFF. In nucleotides, the CDR3 is TGCAGTGCCTTGACAGGGCTCCGTGAAGCTTTCTTT.

This clonotype has a count of ten or more. The genes are TRBV6-6 and TRBJ1-2, with 8 bases identical to TRBD1. J was trimmed by 4 bases and V by 6 bases; bases with no gene match: 7. The germline CDR1 and CDR2 sequences are MNHNY and SVGAGI (reference sequence). The CDR3 extends over 14 amino acids. The CDR3 here is CASSSTGEVYGYTF. The CDR3 nucleotides read TGTGCCAGCAGCTCGACAGGGGAGGTCTATGGCTACACCTTC.

In its sample, this clonotype was seen many times. The chain links TRBV27 to TRBJ2-1; D remains ambiguous. This CDR3 region has 15 residues. V gave up 2 bases and J gave up 3 bases, with 11 bases separating them. Germline loops: CDR1 MNHEY, CDR2 SMNVEV (reference sequence). CDR3 sequence (DNA): TGTGCCAGCAGTTTAGTGTTTGACCGCTACAATGAGCAGTTCTTC. As protein: CASSLVFDRYNEQFF.

This clonotype appeared a few times. The V call is TRBV29-1, the J call TRBJ1-1; the D gene is possibly TRBD1 (5 bases). The V end was cut by 7 bases, the J end by 4 bases, with 16 bases between. The CDR3 covers 13 residues. Germline CDR1 is SQVTM and CDR2 is ANQGSEA. The CDR3, as DNA: TGCAGCGCGAACCGGGGCGGTCGCACTGAAGCTTTCTTT. Protein product: CSANRGGRTEAFF.

A few counts support this clonotype. The chain uses TRBV6-1 and TRBJ2-7, with D hard to call. Trimming took off 10 bases at V and 10 bases at J, with 20 bases between the two ends. CDR3 length equals 12 residues. Germline V gene sequence: CDR1 MNHNS, CDR2 SASEGT. The CDR3 reads CATTKVTIEQYF. CDR3 DNA: TGTGCCACCACCAAGGTGACAATCGAACAGTACTTC.